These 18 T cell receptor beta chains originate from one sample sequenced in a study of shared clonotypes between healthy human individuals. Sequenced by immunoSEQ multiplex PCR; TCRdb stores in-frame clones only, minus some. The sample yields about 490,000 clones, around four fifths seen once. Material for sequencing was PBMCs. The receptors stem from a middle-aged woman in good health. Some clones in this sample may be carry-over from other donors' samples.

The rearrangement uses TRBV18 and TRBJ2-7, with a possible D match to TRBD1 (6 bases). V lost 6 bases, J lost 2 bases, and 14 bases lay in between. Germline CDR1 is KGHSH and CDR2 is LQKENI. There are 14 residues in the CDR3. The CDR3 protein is CASSGQPSPYEQYF. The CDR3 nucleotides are TGTGCCAGCTCCGGACAGCCGTCTCCCTACGAGCAGTACTTC. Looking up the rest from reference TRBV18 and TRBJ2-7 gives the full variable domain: NAGVMQNPRHLVRRRGQEARLRCSPMKGHSHVYWYRQLPEEGLKFMVYLQKENIIDESGMPKERFSAEFPKEGPSILRIQQVVRGDSAAYFCASSGQPSPYEQYFGPGTRLTVT.

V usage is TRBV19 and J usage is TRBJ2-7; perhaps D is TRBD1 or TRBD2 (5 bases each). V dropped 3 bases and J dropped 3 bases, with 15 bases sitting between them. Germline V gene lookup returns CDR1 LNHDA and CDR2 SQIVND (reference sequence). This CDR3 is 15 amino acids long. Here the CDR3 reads CASSIDRDAHYEQYF. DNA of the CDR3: TGTGCCAGTAGTATCGACCGGGACGCACACTACGAGCAGTACTTC.

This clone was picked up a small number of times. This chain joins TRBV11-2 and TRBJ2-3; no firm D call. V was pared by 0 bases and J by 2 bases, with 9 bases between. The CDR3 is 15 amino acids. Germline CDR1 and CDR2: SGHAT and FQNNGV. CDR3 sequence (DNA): TGTGCCAGCAGCTTAGACAACTTTAACACAGATACGCAGTATTTT. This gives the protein CASSLDNFNTDTQYF.

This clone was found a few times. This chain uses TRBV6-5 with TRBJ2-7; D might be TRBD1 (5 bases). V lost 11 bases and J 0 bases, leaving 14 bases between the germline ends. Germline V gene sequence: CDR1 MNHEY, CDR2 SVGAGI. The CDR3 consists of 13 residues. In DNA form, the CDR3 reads TGTGCCTGTCAGCAGGGATTCTCCTACGAGCAGTACTTC. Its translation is CACQQGFSYEQYF.

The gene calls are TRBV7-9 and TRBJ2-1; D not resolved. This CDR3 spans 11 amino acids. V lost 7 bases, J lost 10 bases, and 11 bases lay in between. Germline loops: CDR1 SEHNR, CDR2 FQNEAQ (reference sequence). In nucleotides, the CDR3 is TGTGCCAGCAACCTTCTCGGGGAGCAGTTCTTC. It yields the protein CASNLLGEQFF.

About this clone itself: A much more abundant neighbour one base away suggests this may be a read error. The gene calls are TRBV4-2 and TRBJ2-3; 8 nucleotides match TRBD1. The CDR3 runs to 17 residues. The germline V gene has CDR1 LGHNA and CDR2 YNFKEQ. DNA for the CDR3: TGTGTCAGCAGCCAAGCTCTGACAGGGGCCCACACAGATACGCAGTATTTT. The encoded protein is CVSSQALTGAHTDTQYF.

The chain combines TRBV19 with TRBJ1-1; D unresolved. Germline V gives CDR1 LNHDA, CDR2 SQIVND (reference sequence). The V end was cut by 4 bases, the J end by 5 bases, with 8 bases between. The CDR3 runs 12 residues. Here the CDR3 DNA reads TGTGCCAGTAGTAGAATAAAGACTGAAGCTTTCTTT. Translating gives CASSRIKTEAFF.

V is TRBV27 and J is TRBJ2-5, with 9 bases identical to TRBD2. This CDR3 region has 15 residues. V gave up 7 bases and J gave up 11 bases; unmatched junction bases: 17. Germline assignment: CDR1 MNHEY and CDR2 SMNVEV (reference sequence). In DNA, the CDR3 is TGTGCCAGCACCTCATGGGCTAGCGGGAATAATGAGCAGTACTTC. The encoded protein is CASTSWASGNNEQYF.

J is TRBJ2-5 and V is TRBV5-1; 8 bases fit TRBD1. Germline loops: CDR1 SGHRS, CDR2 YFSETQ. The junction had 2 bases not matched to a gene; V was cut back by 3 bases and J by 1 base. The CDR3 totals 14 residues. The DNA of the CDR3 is TGCGCCAGCAGCTACGGACAGGGCCAAGAGACCCAGTACTTC. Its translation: CASSYGQGQETQYF.

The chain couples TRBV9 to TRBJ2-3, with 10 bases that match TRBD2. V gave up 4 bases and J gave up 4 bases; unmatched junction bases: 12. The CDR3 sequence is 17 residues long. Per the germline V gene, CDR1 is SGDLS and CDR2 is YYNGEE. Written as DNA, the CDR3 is TGTGCCAGCAGCTCAGGCGCTAGCGGGAGCGGCGCAGATACGCAGTATTTT. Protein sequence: CASSSGASGSGADTQYF.

The CDR3 here is CATLRSGAETQYF. Here the CDR3 DNA reads TGTGCCACTCTCAGGAGTGGGGCGGAGACCCAGTACTTC. The J gene is TRBJ2-5, the V gene TRBV28, with a possible D match to TRBD1 (5 bases). The CDR3 has 13 residues. The V gene lost 10 bases and the J gene lost 5 bases, with 17 bases spanning the gap. The V gene's germline CDR1 is MDHEN and CDR2 SYDVKM.

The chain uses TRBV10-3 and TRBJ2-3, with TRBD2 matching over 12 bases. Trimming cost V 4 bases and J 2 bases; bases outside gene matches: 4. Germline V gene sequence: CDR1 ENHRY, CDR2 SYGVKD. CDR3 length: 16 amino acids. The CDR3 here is CAISGTSGTFTDTQYF. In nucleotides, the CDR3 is TGTGCCATCAGTGGGACTAGCGGGACTTTCACAGATACGCAGTATTTT.

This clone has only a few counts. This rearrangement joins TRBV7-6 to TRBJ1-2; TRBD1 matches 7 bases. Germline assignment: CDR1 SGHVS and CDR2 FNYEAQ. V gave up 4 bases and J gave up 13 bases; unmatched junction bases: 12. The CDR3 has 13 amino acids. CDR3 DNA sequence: TGTGCCAGCAGCTCCAACGGGGACAGACCTCTCACCTTC. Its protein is CASSSNGDRPLTF.

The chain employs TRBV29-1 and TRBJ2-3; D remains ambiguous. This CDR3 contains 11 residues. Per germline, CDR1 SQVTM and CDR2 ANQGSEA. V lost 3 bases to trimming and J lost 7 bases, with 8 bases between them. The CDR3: CSVDDLYTQYF. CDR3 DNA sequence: TGCAGCGTTGACGACCTGTATACGCAGTATTTT.

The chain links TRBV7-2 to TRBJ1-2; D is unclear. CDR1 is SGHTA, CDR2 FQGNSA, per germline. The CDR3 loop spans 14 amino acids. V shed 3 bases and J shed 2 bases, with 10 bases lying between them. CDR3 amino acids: CASSLGVVNYGYTF. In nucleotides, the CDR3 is TGTGCCAGCAGCTTGGGAGTTGTGAACTATGGCTACACCTTC.

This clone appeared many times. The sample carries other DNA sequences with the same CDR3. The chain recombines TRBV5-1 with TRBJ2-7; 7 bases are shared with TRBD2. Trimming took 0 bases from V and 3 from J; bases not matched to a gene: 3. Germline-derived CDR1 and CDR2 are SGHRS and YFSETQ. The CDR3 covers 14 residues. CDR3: CASSLVGGSYEQYF. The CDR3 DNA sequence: TGCGCCAGCAGCTTGGTTGGCGGGAGCTACGAGCAGTACTTC.

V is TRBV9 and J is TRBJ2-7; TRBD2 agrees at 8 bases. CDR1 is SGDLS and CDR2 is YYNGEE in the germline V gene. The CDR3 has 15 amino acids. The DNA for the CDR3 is TGTGCGCGCCGACCTCAGCGGGGGAGCTCCTACGAGCAGTACTTC. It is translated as CARRPQRGSSYEQYF.

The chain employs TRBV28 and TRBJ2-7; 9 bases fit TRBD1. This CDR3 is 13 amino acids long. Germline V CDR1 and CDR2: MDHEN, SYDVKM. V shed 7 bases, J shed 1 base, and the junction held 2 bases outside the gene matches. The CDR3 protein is CASKGTGSYEQYF. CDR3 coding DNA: TGTGCCAGCAAAGGGACAGGGTCCTACGAGCAGTACTTC.